Shown below are 3 T cell receptor beta chains from a single sample sequenced in a study of T cell responses to AZD1222 COVID-19 vaccine. Repertoires were generated with immunoSEQ multiplex PCR, while TCRdb's copy carries only in-frame clones and drops some. Among 98,000 or so clones listed, 88% were seen once. Source: peripheral blood, taken 28 days after the second AZD1222 dose. The source of these receptors is an adult who received the AZD1222 COVID-19 vaccine.

The chain carries TRBV19 and TRBJ1-4, with 9 bases identical to TRBD1. V shed 6 bases, J shed 8 bases, and the junction held 4 bases outside the gene matches. This CDR3 contains 13 residues. The germline V gene has CDR1 LNHDA and CDR2 SQIVND (reference sequence). CDR3 amino acids: CASRGQGNEKLFF. The CDR3 DNA is TGTGCCAGTAGAGGACAGGGGAACGAAAAACTGTTTTTT.

This chain links TRBV5-1 with TRBJ1-1; maybe TRBD1 (6 bases). CDR3 size: 16 residues. Trimming took 3 bases from V and 6 from J, leaving 21 bases between them. Per the germline V gene, CDR1 is SGHRS and CDR2 is YFSETQ. CDR3 nucleotide sequence: TGCGCCAGCAGCTCCGTGCCGGGACACCAGGGCGCTGAAGCTTTCTTT. It encodes CASSSVPGHQGAEAFF.

The chain is built from TRBV10-1 and TRBJ2-1; 7 nucleotides agree with TRBD1. With V trimmed by 6 bases and J by 0 bases, 8 bases remained unmatched. CDR3 length: 16 residues. Germline loops: CDR1 WNHNN, CDR2 SYGVQD (reference sequence). DNA of the CDR3: TGCGCCAGCAGACTACACCGGGACAGCTCCTACAATGAGCAGTTCTTC. The encoded protein is CASRLHRDSSYNEQFF.